Listed here is a single TCR beta chain. Antigen unknown. These data are taken from a study of T cells in Graves' hyperthyroidism and ophthalmopathy. Diagnosis of hyperthyroidism was new in patients aged 18 to 65, and its duration was under 2 months. Blood from later-ophthalmopathy patients was taken at first hyperthyroidism diagnosis. Study-wide results and limits: Model output signaled ophthalmopathy a median around 5.9 months ahead of onset.

Using RNA transcripts as the source, TCR beta CDR3 regions were amplified. First-round RT-PCR with HTBI primers amplified the TCR CDR3 region. TCRdb passed the multiplex PCR reads through MiXCR, listing each CDR3 protein once. Of 690,000 or so distinct CDR3 sequences listed, over 15% are singletons. The V segment lost 0 bases and the J segment 7 bases; nucleotides outside the gene matches: 6. CDR3 length equals 14 residues. Per germline, CDR1 SGHRS and CDR2 YFSETQ. The chain joins TRBV5-1 to TRBJ2-7; 8 bases match TRBD1. Sample: blood. This sequence was found in a woman between 45 and 65 years old with Graves' hyperthyroidism that later progressed to Graves' ophthalmopathy. In nucleotides, the CDR3 is TGCGCCAGCAGCTTGGGGGACAGGAGAGGGGAGCAGTACTTC. Protein product: CASSLGDRRGEQYF.